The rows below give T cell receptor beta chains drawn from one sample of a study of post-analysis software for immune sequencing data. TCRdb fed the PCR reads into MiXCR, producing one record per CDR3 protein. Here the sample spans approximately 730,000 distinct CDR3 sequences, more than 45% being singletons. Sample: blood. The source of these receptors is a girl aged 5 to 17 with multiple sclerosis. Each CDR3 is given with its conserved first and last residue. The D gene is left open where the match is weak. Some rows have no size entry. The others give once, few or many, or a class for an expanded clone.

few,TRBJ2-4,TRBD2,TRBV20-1,CSAEASGNKNIQYF,TGCAGTGCGGAAGCTAGCGGGAACAAAAACATTCAGTACTTC
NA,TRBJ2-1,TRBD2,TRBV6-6,CATLAPREQFF,TGTGCCACACTAGCGCCCCGGGAGCAGTTCTTC
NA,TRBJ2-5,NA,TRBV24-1,CATRTPGKGTGEQYF,TGTGCCACCAGGACTCCAGGGAAAGGCACGGGGGAGCAGTACTTC
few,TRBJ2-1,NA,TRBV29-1,CSVELETLKRDEQFF,TGCAGCGTTGAACTAGAGACATTGAAGAGGGATGAGCAGTTCTTC
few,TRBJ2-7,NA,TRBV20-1,CSARDQGTHYEQYF,TGCAGTGCTAGAGATCAGGGAACCCACTACGAGCAGTACTTC
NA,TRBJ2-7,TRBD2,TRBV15,CATTRTSGSYEQYF,TGTGCCACCACCAGGACTAGCGGGAGCTACGAGCAGTACTTC
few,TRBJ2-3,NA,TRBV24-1,CATSDTAGSTDTQYF,TGTGCCACCAGTGATACCGCGGGGAGCACAGATACGCAGTATTTT
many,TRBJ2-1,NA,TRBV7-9,CASSLGSYNEQFF,TGTGCCAGCAGCTTAGGTTCCTACAATGAGCAGTTCTTC
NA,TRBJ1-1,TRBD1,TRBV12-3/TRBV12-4,CASSGRDSTFSNTEAFF,TGTGCCAGCAGTGGCCGGGACAGCACCTTTTCGAACACTGAAGCTTTCTTT
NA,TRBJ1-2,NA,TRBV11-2,CASSLGGSSAYGYTF,TGTGCCAGCAGCTTAGGAGGTAGCAGCGCCTATGGCTACACCTTC
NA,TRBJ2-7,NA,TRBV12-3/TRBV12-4,CASSFVGAPNEQYF,TGTGCCAGCAGTTTTGTTGGTGCCCCGAACGAGCAGTACTTC
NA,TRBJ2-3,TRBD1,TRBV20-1,CSATLGQGRGTDTQYF,TGCAGTGCTACCCTGGGACAGGGTCGCGGCACAGATACGCAGTATTTT
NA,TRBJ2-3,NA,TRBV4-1,CASSQDALSPPQYF,TGCGCCAGCAGCCAAGATGCGCTCAGCCCTCCGCAGTATTTT
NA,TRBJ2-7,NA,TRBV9,CASSVEGGGYEQYF,TGTGCCAGCAGCGTAGAGGGAGGGGGCTACGAGCAGTACTTC
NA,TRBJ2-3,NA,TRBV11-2,CASSSSGYPDTQYF,TGTGCCAGCAGCTCCTCAGGTTACCCAGATACGCAGTATTTT
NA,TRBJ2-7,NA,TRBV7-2,CASSLAGGLEQYF,TGTGCCAGCAGCTTAGCAGGGGGGCTCGAGCAGTACTTC
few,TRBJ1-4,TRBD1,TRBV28,CASSFSGQGAEKLFF,TGTGCCAGCAGTTTTTCCGGGCAGGGGGCTGAAAAACTGTTTTTT
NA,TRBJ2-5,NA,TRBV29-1,CSTGLAGQETQYF,TGCAGCACAGGGTTGGCGGGGCAAGAGACCCAGTACTTC
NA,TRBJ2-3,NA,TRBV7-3,CASSPISATSTDTQYF,TGTGCCAGCAGCCCTATTAGCGCGACTAGCACAGATACGCAGTATTTT
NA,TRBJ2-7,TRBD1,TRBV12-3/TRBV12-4,CASSTGQGAYGQYF,TGTGCCAGCAGCACGGGACAGGGGGCCTACGGGCAGTACTTC
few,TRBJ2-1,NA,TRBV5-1,CASSLTAKNEQFF,TGCGCCAGCAGCTTGACAGCCAAGAATGAGCAGTTCTTC
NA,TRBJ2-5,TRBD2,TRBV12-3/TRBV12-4,CASSLIRGSETQYF,TGTGCCAGCAGTTTAATTCGCGGGAGTGAGACCCAGTACTTC
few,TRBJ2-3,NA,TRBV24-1,CATSDWDGTFSTDTQYF,TGTGCCACCAGTGATTGGGACGGAACTTTCAGCACAGATACGCAGTATTTT